The 10 T cell receptor beta chains given below trace back to one sample, sequenced in a study of blood T cell repertoires in COVID-19. This table comes from immunoSEQ multiplex PCR, and its TCRdb copy is limited to in-frame clones, with some not included. The repertoire consists of more than 120,000 clones, with approximately 87% occurring once and the leading ten covering less than 10%. The material sequenced was peripheral blood. The origin of the receptors is a woman in her 50s with active or convalescent COVID-19.

The chain has TRBV7-3 and TRBJ2-2, with TRBD1 matching 11 bases. V shed 5 bases, J shed 8 bases, and the junction held 16 bases outside the gene matches. There are 18 residues in the CDR3. Germline loops: CDR1 SGHTA, CDR2 FQGTGA. CDR3 residues: CASSHSAPGQGVSGELFF. For the CDR3, the DNA is TGTGCCAGCAGCCATTCTGCTCCGGGACAGGGGGTTAGTGGGGAGCTGTTTTTT.

The V gene is TRBV16, the J gene TRBJ2-5; maybe TRBD1 (5 bases). Germline lookup yields CDR1 KGHSY and CDR2 FQNENV. V lost 4 bases, J lost 1 base, and 7 bases lay in between. This CDR3 contains 13 residues. The CDR3 sequence is CASSLDIQETQYF. CDR3 DNA sequence: TGTGCCAGCAGCCTGGACATCCAAGAGACCCAGTACTTC.

The chain couples TRBV10-3 to TRBJ1-1; 7 bases fit TRBD1. The germline gives CDR1 ENHRY, CDR2 SYGVKD. The CDR3 extends over 14 amino acids. The junction had 5 bases not matched to a gene; V was cut back by 5 bases and J by 2 bases. The CDR3 loop reads CAISLGGDNTEAFF. The CDR3 nucleotides read TGTGCCATCAGTCTAGGGGGCGACAACACTGAAGCTTTCTTT.

The chain combines TRBV7-9 with TRBJ1-4, with a tentative D call TRBD1 (6 bases). Trimming shortened V by 5 bases and J by 4 bases, and 11 bases separated the two germline ends. The CDR3 spans 14 residues. CDR1 is SEHNR and CDR2 is FQNEAQ in the germline V gene (reference sequence). The CDR3 sequence: CASSPDRFNEKLFF. The CDR3 DNA follows: TGTGCCAGCAGCCCGGACAGATTTAATGAAAAACTGTTTTTT.

The rearrangement links TRBV7-2 to TRBJ1-1; D unclear. Trimming removed 1 base from V and 8 bases from J, with 14 bases in between. The CDR3 sequence is 14 residues long. Germline assignment: CDR1 SGHTA and CDR2 FQGNSA. CDR3 nucleotide sequence: TGTGCCAGCAGCTTAGGAGGATTTCAGAGGGAAGCTTTCTTT. This codes for CASSLGGFQREAFF.

The chain uses TRBV7-3 and TRBJ2-3, with 9 bases matching TRBD1. CDR3 length: 16 amino acids. Germline V gene data show CDR1 as SGHTA and CDR2 as FQGTGA. V lost 2 bases to trimming and J lost 3 bases; unmatched junction nucleotides: 6. The CDR3 protein is CASSLGHRGPTDTQYF. CDR3 DNA: TGTGCCAGCAGCTTAGGCCACAGGGGGCCGACAGATACGCAGTATTTT.

J is TRBJ1-3 and V is TRBV4-1, with D uncertain. This CDR3 comprises 15 residues. Trimming took 0 bases from V and 4 from J, leaving 10 bases between them. Per the germline V gene, CDR1 is MGHRA and CDR2 is YSYEKL. This CDR3 reads CASSQDEYSGNTIYF. The CDR3 bases are TGCGCCAGCAGCCAAGATGAGTATTCGGGAAACACCATATATTTT.

This clone was recorded once. The chain combines TRBV30 with TRBJ1-2, with 8 bases lining up with TRBD1. CDR1 is GTSNPN and CDR2 is SVGIG in the germline V gene (reference sequence). V trimming: 3 bases; J trimming: 8 bases; junction bases outside the gene matches: 8. This CDR3 is built from 13 residues. The CDR3 sequence: CAWRRQGRRGYTF. DNA of the CDR3: TGTGCCTGGAGAAGACAGGGGCGGCGGGGCTACACCTTC.

This chain connects TRBV2 to TRBJ1-5, with TRBD1 matching 9 bases. The CDR3 length is 14 residues. Germline V gene sequence: CDR1 SNHLY, CDR2 FYNNEI. V was pared by 7 bases and J by 8 bases, with 9 bases of the junction left unmatched. This chain's CDR3 is CASNQPGQGKPQHF. The CDR3 region has the DNA TGTGCCAGCAATCAACCGGGACAGGGAAAGCCCCAGCATTTT.

The rearrangement uses TRBV4-2 and TRBJ1-2; D is possibly TRBD1 (5 bases). Germline V gives CDR1 LGHNA, CDR2 YNFKEQ. V shed 4 bases and J shed 5 bases, with 23 bases lying between them. This CDR3 has 17 residues. For the CDR3, the DNA is TGTGCCAGCAGCCCCCAAGGGATGGCAGGGCTGGGGTATGGCTACACCTTC. It yields the protein CASSPQGMAGLGYGYTF.